This T cell receptor (beta chain) is drawn from a study of blood T cell repertoires in COVID-19. In the study overall: The United States, Italy and Spain were the sources of the acute and convalescent COVID-19 samples. T cells, B-cell-depleted T cells, or PBMCs provided the cDNA or gDNA that served as material.

Authors' data handling: The assay estimated nucleated cells by amplifying reference gene primers. Libraries were prepared by immunoSEQ multiplex PCR; TCRdb keeps only in-frame clonotypes and omits some of them. The V and J calls and the clone size are those of that table, but D and trimming were determined from the DNA. Of a few hundred thousand clones listed, approximately 80% were seen once; the top ten hold 1.4%. This CDR3 is 16 amino acids long. Germline CDR1 is MNHEY and CDR2 is SMNVEV (reference sequence). V lost 5 bases to trimming and J lost 4 bases; unmatched junction nucleotides: 11. The chain uses TRBV27 and TRBJ1-2; 9 bases map to TRBD1. This clonotype was obtained from a woman between 40 and 55 years old who had recovered from COVID-19. The sequencing input was peripheral blood. The CDR3 coding sequence is TGTGCCAGCAGTCCCGGGACAGGGCGTAGAGGCTATGGCTACACCTTC. Its translation: CASSPGTGRRGYGYTF.